This TCR beta chain stems from a study of blood T cells in healthy people across ages. Germline loops: CDR1 SGHRS, CDR2 YFSETQ. This CDR3 spans 15 amino acids. V lost 3 bases and J lost 5, with 14 bases in between. The authors ran a second PCR of 7 to 11 cycles using a sample-barcoded 5' primer and a J-beta primer mix. One entry per CDR3 protein results from TCRdb running MiXCR on the 5' RACE reads. The sample has roughly 2 million distinct CDR3 sequences, 49% seen once; the top ten hold approximately 2.1%. The study isolated at least 6.5 million PBMCs from each sample. Total RNA was extracted at no less than 6 micrograms per sample.

The sequencing sample was made of blood. The chain joins TRBV5-1 to TRBJ2-2; TRBD2 might be the D (6 bases). This TCR was recovered from a woman aged 40 to 50 in good health. The CDR3 spells CASSSVRAGTGELFF. Here the CDR3 DNA reads TGCGCCAGCAGCTCGGTCAGGGCGGGGACCGGGGAGCTGTTTTTT.